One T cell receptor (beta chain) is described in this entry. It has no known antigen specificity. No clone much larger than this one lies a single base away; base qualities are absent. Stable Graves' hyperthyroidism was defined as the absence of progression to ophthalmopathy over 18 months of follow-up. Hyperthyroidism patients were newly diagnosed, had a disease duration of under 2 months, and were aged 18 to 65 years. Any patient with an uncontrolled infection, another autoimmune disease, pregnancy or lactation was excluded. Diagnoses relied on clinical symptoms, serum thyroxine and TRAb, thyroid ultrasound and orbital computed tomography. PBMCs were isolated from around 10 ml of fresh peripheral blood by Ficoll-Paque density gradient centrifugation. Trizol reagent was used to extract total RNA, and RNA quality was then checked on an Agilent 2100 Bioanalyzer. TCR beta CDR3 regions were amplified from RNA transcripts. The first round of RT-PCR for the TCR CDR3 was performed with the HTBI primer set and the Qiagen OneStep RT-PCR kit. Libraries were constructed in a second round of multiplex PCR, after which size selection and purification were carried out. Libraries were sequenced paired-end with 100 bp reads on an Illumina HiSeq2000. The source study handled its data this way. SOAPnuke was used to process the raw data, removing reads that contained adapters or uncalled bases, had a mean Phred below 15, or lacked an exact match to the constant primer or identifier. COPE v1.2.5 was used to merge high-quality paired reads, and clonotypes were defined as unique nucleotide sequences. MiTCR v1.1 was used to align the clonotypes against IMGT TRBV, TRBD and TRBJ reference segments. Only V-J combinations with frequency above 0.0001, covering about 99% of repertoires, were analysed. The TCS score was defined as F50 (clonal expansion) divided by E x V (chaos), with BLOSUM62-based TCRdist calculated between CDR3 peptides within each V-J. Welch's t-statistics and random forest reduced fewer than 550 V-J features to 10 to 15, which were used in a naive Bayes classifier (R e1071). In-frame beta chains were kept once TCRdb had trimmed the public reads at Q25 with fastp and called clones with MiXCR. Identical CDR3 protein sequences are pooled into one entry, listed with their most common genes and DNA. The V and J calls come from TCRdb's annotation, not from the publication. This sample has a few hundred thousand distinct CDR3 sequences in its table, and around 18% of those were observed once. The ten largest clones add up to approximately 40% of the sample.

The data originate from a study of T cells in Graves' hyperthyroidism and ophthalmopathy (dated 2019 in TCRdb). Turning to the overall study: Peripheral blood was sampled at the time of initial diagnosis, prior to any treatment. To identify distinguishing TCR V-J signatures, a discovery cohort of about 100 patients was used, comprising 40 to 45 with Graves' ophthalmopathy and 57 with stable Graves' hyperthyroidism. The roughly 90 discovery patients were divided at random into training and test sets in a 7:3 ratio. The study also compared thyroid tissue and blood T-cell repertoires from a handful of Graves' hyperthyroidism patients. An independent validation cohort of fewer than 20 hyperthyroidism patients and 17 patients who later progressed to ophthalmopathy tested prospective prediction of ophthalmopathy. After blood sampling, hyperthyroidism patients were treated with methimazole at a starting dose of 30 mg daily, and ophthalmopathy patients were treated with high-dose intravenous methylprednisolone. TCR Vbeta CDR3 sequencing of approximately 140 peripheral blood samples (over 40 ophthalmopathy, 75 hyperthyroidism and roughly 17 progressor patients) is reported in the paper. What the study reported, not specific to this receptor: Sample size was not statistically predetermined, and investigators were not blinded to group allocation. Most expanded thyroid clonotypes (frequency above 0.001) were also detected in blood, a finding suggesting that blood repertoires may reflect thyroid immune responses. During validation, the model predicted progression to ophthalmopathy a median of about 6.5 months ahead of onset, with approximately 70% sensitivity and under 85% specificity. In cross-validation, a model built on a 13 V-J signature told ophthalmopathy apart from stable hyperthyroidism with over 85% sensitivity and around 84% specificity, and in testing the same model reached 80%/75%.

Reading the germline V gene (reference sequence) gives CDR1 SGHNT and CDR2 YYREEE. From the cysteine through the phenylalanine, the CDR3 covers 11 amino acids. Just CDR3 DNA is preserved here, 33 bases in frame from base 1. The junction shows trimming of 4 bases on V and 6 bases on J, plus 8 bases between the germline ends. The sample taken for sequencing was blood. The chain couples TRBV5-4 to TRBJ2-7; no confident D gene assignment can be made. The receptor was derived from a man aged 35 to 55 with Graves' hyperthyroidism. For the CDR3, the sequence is CASSQASEQYF. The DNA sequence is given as TGTGCCAGCAGCCAGGCAAGCGAGCAGTACTTC.